Listed below are T cell receptor beta chains from one sample, sequenced in a study of blood T cell repertoires in COVID-19. The table came from immunoSEQ multiplex PCR; TCRdb's copy has only in-frame clones and leaves some out. The repertoire holds 130,000 to 150,000 clones, with 81% as singletons. The sample comprised peripheral blood. The receptor source for this set is a human donor in a cohort sampled during active COVID-19. Both conserved end residues are part of each CDR3. The order of the fields is D gene, V gene, clone size, J gene, CDR3 DNA, CDR3 protein. D genes are given only for firm matches. Clone size appears in some rows only: once, few, many, or a class for an expanded clone.

D: TRBD2
V: TRBV19
size: few
J: TRBJ2-7
DNA: TGTGCCAGTAGTACCAAACTAGCGGGAGGACCCTACGAGCAGTACTTC
CDR3: CASSTKLAGGPYEQYF

D: TRBD1
V: TRBV5-1
size: NA
J: TRBJ2-5
DNA: TGCGCCAGCAGCTTAAGGACAGGGAGGGAGACCCAGTACTTC
CDR3: CASSLRTGRETQYF

D: TRBD1
V: TRBV5-4
size: NA
J: TRBJ2-7
DNA: TGTGCCAGCAGCACACCCGGGACAGGGGCTACGATGCAGTACTTC
CDR3: CASSTPGTGATMQYF

D: TRBD1
V: TRBV5-4
size: NA
J: TRBJ1-6
DNA: TGTGCCAGCAGCCCCGGACAGGGGGATTCACCCCTCCACTTT
CDR3: CASSPGQGDSPLHF

D: NA
V: TRBV19
size: NA
J: TRBJ2-1
DNA: TGTGCCAGTAGTAGTTCCGGACTAACCAATGAGCAGTTCTTC
CDR3: CASSSSGLTNEQFF

D: TRBD2
V: TRBV18
size: once
J: TRBJ2-7
DNA: TGTGCCAGCTCACCACTTCGCGTGGGGGGGGAATACGAGCAGTACTTC
CDR3: CASSPLRVGGEYEQYF

D: TRBD1
V: TRBV6-1
size: NA
J: TRBJ1-1
DNA: TGTGCCAGCAGTGATCACCCAGGGGGAGGGAACACTGAAGCTTTCTTT
CDR3: CASSDHPGGGNTEAFF

D: TRBD2
V: TRBV20-1
size: NA
J: TRBJ2-1
DNA: TGCAGTGCTAGTAGCGGGAGTTTCAATGAGCAGTTCTTC
CDR3: CSASSGSFNEQFF

D: TRBD1
V: TRBV24-1
size: NA
J: TRBJ2-5
DNA: TGTGCCACCAGTGACCCAACAGGGGGCGGGGAGACCCAGTACTTC
CDR3: CATSDPTGGGETQYF

D: TRBD1
V: TRBV5-1
size: NA
J: TRBJ1-4
DNA: TGCGCCAGCAGCTTATTGACAGGGGGTGAAAAACTGTTTTTT
CDR3: CASSLLTGGEKLFF

D: NA
V: TRBV7-2
size: once
J: TRBJ2-5
DNA: TGTGCCAGCAGCCTTGGACTTCCAGAGACCCAGTACTTC
CDR3: CASSLGLPETQYF

D: TRBD2
V: TRBV18
size: NA
J: TRBJ2-1
DNA: TGTGCCAGCTCACCACCGGGGCCTAGCGGGAGCGGTGAGCAGTTCTTC
CDR3: CASSPPGPSGSGEQFF

D: TRBD1
V: TRBV29-1
size: NA
J: TRBJ1-2
DNA: TGCAGCGCCCCGGACAGGGGGCACATAGGCTATGGCTACACCTTC
CDR3: CSAPDRGHIGYGYTF

D: TRBD1
V: TRBV5-1
size: NA
J: TRBJ2-6
DNA: TGCGCCAGCAGCCTCGGGACAGCCGCTGGGGCCAACGTCCTGACTTTC
CDR3: CASSLGTAAGANVLTF

D: NA
V: TRBV4-1
size: NA
J: TRBJ1-5
DNA: TGCGCCAGCAGCCAAGGGGGGGAGAATAGCAATCAGCCCCAGCATTTT
CDR3: CASSQGGENSNQPQHF

D: NA
V: TRBV28
size: NA
J: TRBJ2-7
DNA: TGTGCCAGCACCCCCCGTTCGGGACTGTCCTACGAGCAGTACTTC
CDR3: CASTPRSGLSYEQYF

D: NA
V: TRBV18
size: NA
J: TRBJ2-1
DNA: TGTGCCAGCTCCCCTGCCTTAGCGAAGAGCTCCTACAATGAGCAGTTCTTC
CDR3: CASSPALAKSSYNEQFF

D: NA
V: TRBV6-4
size: NA
J: TRBJ1-1
DNA: TGTGCCAGCAGTGCCGTCGGCAGGGGTATCGGCACTGAAGCTTTCTTT
CDR3: CASSAVGRGIGTEAFF

D: NA
V: TRBV15
size: NA
J: TRBJ2-3
DNA: TGTGCCACCAGCAGAGGACAGGAAAGCACAGATACGCAGTATTTT
CDR3: CATSRGQESTDTQYF

D: NA
V: TRBV15
size: NA
J: TRBJ1-1
DNA: TGTGCCACCAGCAGAGATCACGGATGGATCGGGACTGAAGCTTTCTTT
CDR3: CATSRDHGWIGTEAFF

D: NA
V: TRBV21-1
size: NA
J: TRBJ2-7
DNA: TGTGCCAGCAGCAAAGCGCGGTCCGGGGTACCAAGGTCGTACGAGCAGTACTTC
CDR3: CASSKARSGVPRSYEQYF

D: TRBD1
V: TRBV27
size: few
J: TRBJ1-1
DNA: TGTGCCAGCACCACAGGGGGCGCGGGGACTGAAGCTTTCTTT
CDR3: CASTTGGAGTEAFF

D: NA
V: TRBV18
size: NA
J: TRBJ2-7
DNA: TGTGCCAGCTCACGGAGCTCCTACGAGCAGTACTTC
CDR3: CASSRSSYEQYF

D: NA
V: TRBV10-3
size: NA
J: TRBJ1-4
DNA: TGTGCCATCAGTGAGTCGGGGCTTTTT
CDR3: CAISESGLF

D: NA
V: TRBV7-9
size: NA
J: TRBJ2-7
DNA: TGTGCCAGCAGCTTAGGTACAGGGAGCTACGAGCAGTACTTC
CDR3: CASSLGTGSYEQYF

D: TRBD2
V: TRBV19
size: NA
J: TRBJ2-1
DNA: TGTGCCAGTAGTATGGACATAGCGGGCAACAATGAGCAGTTCTTC
CDR3: CASSMDIAGNNEQFF

D: TRBD1
V: TRBV7-6
size: NA
J: TRBJ1-2
DNA: TGTGCCAGCAGCTCATGGGACAGGGGTTATGGCTACACCTTC
CDR3: CASSSWDRGYGYTF

D: NA
V: TRBV12-3/TRBV12-4
size: NA
J: TRBJ2-5
DNA: TGTGCCAGCAGTTTACGGGACTCGGAGACCCAGTACTTC
CDR3: CASSLRDSETQYF

D: TRBD2
V: TRBV28
size: once
J: TRBJ2-1
DNA: TGTGCCAGCAGTTTAGTGACTAGCGGGAGTTACAATGAGCAGTTCTTC
CDR3: CASSLVTSGSYNEQFF

D: TRBD1
V: TRBV28
size: NA
J: TRBJ1-5
DNA: TGTGCCAGCAGCCCTCACAGGGGAACTTATAGCAATCAGCCCCAGCATTTT
CDR3: CASSPHRGTYSNQPQHF

D: TRBD2
V: TRBV24-1
size: NA
J: TRBJ2-3
DNA: TGTGCCACCAGTGATTTGGCAGCGGGAGTTACGGATACGCAGTATTTT
CDR3: CATSDLAAGVTDTQYF

D: TRBD1
V: TRBV7-3
size: few
J: TRBJ2-1
DNA: TGTGCCAGCACACAGGGGGGCTACAATGAGCAGTTCTTC
CDR3: CASTQGGYNEQFF

D: NA
V: TRBV14
size: NA
J: TRBJ2-1
DNA: TGTGCCAGCAGCCCTTTTTCGGGGTACAATGAGCAGTTCTTC
CDR3: CASSPFSGYNEQFF